This T cell receptor beta chain was found in a study of blood T cell repertoires in COVID-19. The V gene lost 7 bases and the J gene lost 1 base, with 10 bases spanning the gap. CDR3 size: 13 residues. Germline lookup yields CDR1 MNHEY and CDR2 SVGAGI. Per the original methods: Amplification with reference gene primers provided the estimates of nucleated cell counts. Repertoires were generated with immunoSEQ multiplex PCR, while TCRdb's copy carries only in-frame clones and drops some. V, J and clone size are taken as reported in that table, and D and trimming were inferred from the DNA itself. Among hundreds of thousands of clones listed, 65% to 90% were seen once.

The sequenced sample consisted of peripheral blood. This chain uses TRBV6-5 with TRBJ1-1; D gene ambiguous. This clonotype was sampled from a woman aged 65 to 85 with COVID-19, enrolled during active disease. CDR3 coding DNA: TGTGCCAGCACGAGGTTGGGGAACACTGAAGCTTTCTTT. Protein: CASTRLGNTEAFF.